This passage covers 30 T cell receptor beta chains from one sample sequenced in a study of blood T cell repertoires in COVID-19. The repertoire was sequenced with immunoSEQ multiplex PCR; TCRdb's copy has only in-frame clones and lacks some. Of approximately 230,000 clones in the sample, about four fifths were seen once. Sequencing input: peripheral blood. These receptors were obtained from an older man with acute or convalescent COVID-19.

The chain recombines TRBV6-6 with TRBJ1-6; no definite D call. The germline CDR1 and CDR2 sequences are MNHNY and SVGAGI (reference sequence). The CDR3 consists of 14 residues. Trimming took off 6 bases at V and 4 bases at J, with 10 bases between the two ends. CDR3 nucleotides: TGTGCCAGCAGCTTTACATCGTATAATTCACCCCTCCACTTT. Its protein is CASSFTSYNSPLHF.

The chain recombines TRBV11-3 with TRBJ2-1, with 12 nucleotides matching TRBD1. The CDR3 is 17 residues long. The J segment lost 5 bases and the V segment lost 5 bases, leaving 10 bases of the junction unmatched. The germline gives CDR1 SGHNT, CDR2 YENEEA. This CDR3 is CASSISTGTGGNNEQFF. CDR3 coding DNA: TGTGCCAGCAGCATATCCACCGGGACAGGGGGCAACAATGAGCAGTTCTTC. Together with reference TRBV11-3 and TRBJ2-1, the CDR3 gives the full variable domain: EAGVVQSPRYKIIEKKQPVAFWCNPISGHNTLYWYLQNLGQGPELLIRYENEEAVDDSQLPKDRFSAERLKGVDSTLKIQPAELGDSAVYLCASSISTGTGGNNEQFFGPGTRLTVL.

The chain joins TRBV29-1 to TRBJ1-2, with no clear D. The CDR3 runs to 13 residues. V lost 2 bases, J lost 6 bases, and 13 bases lay in between. Germline values: CDR1 SQVTM, CDR2 ANQGSEA. The CDR3 bases are TGCAGCGTTGAAAGAGCAGGTATGGATGGCTACACCTTC. Its translation: CSVERAGMDGYTF. Supplemented by reference TRBV29-1 and TRBJ1-2, the full variable domain reads SAVISQKPSRDICQRGTSLTIQCQVDSQVTMMFWYRQQPGQSLTLIATANQGSEATYESGFVIDKFPISRPNLTFSTLTVSNMSPEDSSIYLCSVERAGMDGYTFGSGTRLTVV.

The chain uses TRBV19 and TRBJ2-2; 10 bases line up with TRBD1. CDR3 length: 15 residues. V dropped 4 bases and J dropped 6; count of bases not matched to a gene: 5. CDR1 and CDR2 (germline): LNHDA, SQIVND (reference sequence). The CDR3 is CASSNRDRGPGELFF. The CDR3 nucleotides are TGTGCCAGTAGTAACCGGGACAGGGGACCCGGGGAGCTGTTTTTT.

V is TRBV28 and J is TRBJ2-7; 9 bases match TRBD1. CDR1 is MDHEN and CDR2 is SYDVKM in the germline V gene. V dropped 10 bases and J dropped 11; count of bases not matched to a gene: 18. CDR3 length equals 14 residues. CDR3 DNA sequence: TGTGCCATCTCACAGGGGGCGCTGGGACCACTGGAGTACTTC. This encodes CAISQGALGPLEYF.

The chain has TRBV28 and TRBJ2-7; D may be TRBD1 (5 bases). Trimming stripped 2 bases from V and 6 bases from J, with 14 bases between. CDR3 size: 14 residues. Germline V gene lookup returns CDR1 MDHEN and CDR2 SYDVKM. CDR3 residues: CASSLTSRGREQYF. In DNA, the CDR3 is TGTGCCAGCAGTTTAACCTCTAGGGGCCGCGAGCAGTACTTC. The whole variable domain, remainder taken from reference TRBV28 and TRBJ2-7, is DVKVTQSSRYLVKRTGEKVFLECVQDMDHENMFWYRQDPGLGLRLIYFSYDVKMKEKGDIPEGYSVSREKKERFSLILESASTNQTSMYLCASSLTSRGREQYFGPGTRLTVT.

J is TRBJ2-1 and V is TRBV7-3; 9 bases map to TRBD2. Germline CDR1 SGHTA, CDR2 FQGTGA. J gave up 6 bases and V 5 bases, and 8 bases lay outside the gene matches. This CDR3 is 15 amino acids long. The CDR3 DNA follows: TGTGCCAGCAGCACCCGACTAGCGGATTTCAATGAGCAGTTCTTC. Protein sequence: CASSTRLADFNEQFF.

The genes are TRBV20-1 and TRBJ1-2; D is uncertain. V lost 6 bases and J lost 1, with 6 bases in between. The CDR3 spans 11 residues. CDR1 and CDR2 (germline): DFQATT, SNEGSKA (reference sequence). CDR3 amino acids: CSALRNYGYTF. DNA for the CDR3: TGCAGTGCACTCCGTAACTATGGCTACACCTTC.

The V gene is TRBV18, the J gene TRBJ1-1; 9 nucleotides agree with TRBD1. V trimming: 4 bases; J trimming: 5 bases; junction bases outside the gene matches: 11. The CDR3 length is 16 residues. CDR1 and CDR2 from the germline V gene are KGHSH and LQKENI. CDR3 DNA: TGTGCCAGCTCACATAGGCTCACAGGGGGCGAGACTGAAGCTTTCTTT. Translated: CASSHRLTGGETEAFF.

The chain has TRBV30 and TRBJ1-4; TRBD1 is a possible D gene (6 bases). The length of the CDR3 is 13 residues. The germline gives CDR1 GTSNPN, CDR2 SVGIG (reference sequence). With 4 bases removed from V and 7 bases from J, the gap between germline ends came to 13 bases. CDR3 DNA: TGTGCCTGGACCGCCGGGACACTTGAAAAACTGTTTTTT. It is translated as CAWTAGTLEKLFF.

This clone was counted between two and nine times. This chain joins TRBV28 and TRBJ1-5, with unresolved D. Germline lookup yields CDR1 MDHEN and CDR2 SYDVKM. This CDR3 is built from 14 residues. V was cut by 5 bases and J by 7 bases, with 15 bases left in between. CDR3 DNA: TGTGCCAGCAGTACGACGCAGCCGGGGCAGCCCCAGCATTTT. Translated, it gives CASSTTQPGQPQHF.

The chain links TRBV5-3 to TRBJ2-7; D may be TRBD2 (5 bases). TRBV5-3 is classed as an ORF, of uncertain function. Between the trimmed V and J ends, which lost 2 bases and 0 bases, there was a span of 9 bases. CDR3 length: 14 amino acids. CDR3 residues: CARSFRRSSYEQYF. DNA of the CDR3: TGTGCCAGAAGCTTCAGGAGGAGCTCCTACGAGCAGTACTTC.

The chain's CDR3 is CASSPPESVSGNTIYF. The CDR3 DNA reads TGTGCCAGCTCACCACCGGAGAGTGTCTCTGGAAACACCATATATTTT. V and J are TRBV18 and TRBJ1-3; unclear D gene. V shed 0 bases and J shed 0 bases, with 9 bases lying between them. This CDR3 has 16 amino acids. Per germline, CDR1 KGHSH and CDR2 LQKENI.

DNA for the CDR3: TGTGCCAGCAGTCCACGGACAGGGAGGGTTGAAGAGCAGTACTTC. Translated, it gives CASSPRTGRVEEQYF. The chain employs TRBV27 and TRBJ2-7, with D possibly matching TRBD1 (8 bases). CDR3 length: 15 residues. Trimming stripped 5 bases from V and 7 bases from J, with 21 bases between. The germline V gene encodes CDR1 MNHEY and CDR2 SMNVEV (reference sequence).

The J gene is TRBJ1-1, the V gene TRBV25-1, with 8 positions matching TRBD1. The CDR3 runs to 16 residues. Germline CDR1 MGHDK, CDR2 SYGVNS. V shed 6 bases and J 0 bases; nucleotides not matched to a gene: 9. The CDR3, as DNA: TGTGCCAGCAGGCCGGGACAGGCTTACATGAACACTGAAGCTTTCTTT. It is translated as CASRPGQAYMNTEAFF.

The chain is built from TRBV10-3 and TRBJ2-3, with 7 bases aligning to TRBD1. From germline, CDR1 is ENHRY and CDR2 SYGVKD. The CDR3 extends over 17 amino acids. V shed 0 bases and J 2 bases; nucleotides not matched to a gene: 8. The CDR3 DNA is TGTGCCATCAGTGAGTCCCGGGGCAGGGGGTTCACAGATACGCAGTATTTT. Its translation is CAISESRGRGFTDTQYF.

The rearrangement links TRBV5-5 to TRBJ1-4; D is unclear. Between the trimmed V and J ends, which lost 0 bases and 8 bases, there was a span of 8 bases. The CDR3 totals 13 residues. Germline V gene sequence: CDR1 SGHKS, CDR2 YYEKEE (reference sequence). Written as DNA, the CDR3 is TGTGCCAGCAGCTTGGACTTCAAGGAAAAACTGTTTTTT. Protein: CASSLDFKEKLFF.

This clone was seen only a few times. V gene TRBV4-1 combines with J gene TRBJ2-3; a weak D match, TRBD1 (5 bases). CDR3 size: 16 residues. The ends were cut back, 5 bases at V and 1 base at J, with 16 bases in the middle. Germline assignment: CDR1 MGHRA and CDR2 YSYEKL. The CDR3 reads CASSAREVTGTDTQYF. Written as DNA, the CDR3 is TGCGCCAGCAGCGCCAGGGAAGTAACTGGCACAGATACGCAGTATTTT.

J is TRBJ1-6 and V is TRBV2; D unresolved. CDR1 is SNHLY, CDR2 FYNNEI, per germline. The CDR3 spans 13 residues. The CDR3 loop is CAAQSPVPSPLHF. CDR3 DNA sequence: TGTGCTGCACAGAGCCCCGTCCCTTCACCCCTCCACTTT.

The chain carries TRBV3-1 (or the pseudogene TRBV3-2) and TRBJ1-5; D is ambiguous. The V gene lost 7 bases and the J gene lost 4 bases, with 11 bases spanning the gap. The germline CDR1 and CDR2 sequences are LGHDT and YNNKEL (reference sequence). The CDR3 length is 13 residues. CDR3 sequence reads: CASTTGENQPQHF. For the CDR3, the DNA is TGTGCCAGCACCACCGGGGAAAATCAGCCCCAGCATTTT.

The J gene is TRBJ2-1, the V gene TRBV29-1, with 7 bases identical to TRBD1. The V segment lost 7 bases and the J segment 4 bases; nucleotides outside the gene matches: 10. CDR1 is SQVTM, CDR2 ANQGSEA, per germline. CDR3 size: 14 residues. CDR3 nucleotide sequence: TGCAGCGCCTCCGACAGGGTGGGATACAATGAGCAGTTCTTC. This encodes CSASDRVGYNEQFF.

The rearrangement joins TRBV2 to TRBJ1-1; no definite D call. CDR3 length equals 14 residues. With 6 bases removed from V and 1 base from J, the gap between germline ends came to 12 bases. Looked up from germline, CDR1 is SNHLY and CDR2 is FYNNEI. CDR3 residues: CASRSDTPNTEAFF. Here the CDR3 DNA reads TGTGCCAGCAGGAGTGACACGCCGAACACTGAAGCTTTCTTT.

This chain joins TRBV2 and TRBJ2-5; the match to TRBD1 covers 7 bases. The germline V gene encodes CDR1 SNHLY and CDR2 FYNNEI. There are 13 residues in the CDR3. V was pared by 8 bases and J by 2 bases, with 5 bases of the junction left unmatched. Here the CDR3 reads CASRRDRQETQYF. The CDR3, as DNA: TGTGCCAGCCGTCGGGACAGACAAGAGACCCAGTACTTC.

V and J are TRBV4-1 and TRBJ1-6; 9 bases fit TRBD1. Unmatched junction bases numbered 5, after V lost 5 bases and J lost 3 bases. Per the germline V gene, CDR1 is MGHRA and CDR2 is YSYEKL. The CDR3 has 16 amino acids. The CDR3 nucleotides are TGCGCCAGCAGCACCGGGACAGGGCTCTATAATTCACCCCTCCACTTT. Its protein product is CASSTGTGLYNSPLHF.

The chain has TRBV3-1 (or the pseudogene TRBV3-2) and TRBJ2-2; 10 bases map to TRBD1. The CDR3 contains 16 residues. Germline lookup yields CDR1 LGHDT and CDR2 YNNKEL (reference sequence). Trimming at V came to 0 bases and at J to 6 bases, leaving 4 bases not matched to a gene. In DNA, the CDR3 is TGTGCCAGCAGCCAAGATAGACAGGGGGCCTCCGGGGAGCTGTTTTTT. It translates to CASSQDRQGASGELFF.

The V call is TRBV7-3, the J call TRBJ2-3, with 7 bases lining up with TRBD1. Trimming took 4 bases from V and 0 from J; bases not matched to a gene: 7. This CDR3 region has 16 residues. Germline CDR1 SGHTA, CDR2 FQGTGA. The CDR3 here is CASSSKTGFSTDTQYF. DNA of the CDR3: TGTGCCAGCAGCTCAAAGACAGGGTTCAGCACAGATACGCAGTATTTT.

This chain links TRBV24-1 with TRBJ2-2, with D possibly matching TRBD2 (5 bases). V was clipped by 3 bases and J by 1 base, with 20 bases between them. The CDR3 sequence is 19 residues long. Looked up from germline, CDR1 is KGHDR and CDR2 is SFDVKD. CDR3 sequence reads: CATSDLTGRGPRNTGELFF. CDR3 sequence (DNA): TGTGCCACCAGTGATCTAACGGGGAGAGGGCCAAGGAACACCGGGGAGCTGTTTTTT.

With respect to this clone: The same CDR3 can be traced to other DNA sequences in this sample. The chain carries TRBV18 and TRBJ1-2, with D perhaps TRBD1 (5 bases). The CDR3 has 12 amino acids. The germline V gene has CDR1 KGHSH and CDR2 LQKENI. With 4 bases removed from V and 5 bases from J, the gap between germline ends came to 8 bases. In DNA, the CDR3 is TGTGCCAGCTCACTGCAGGGTTATGGCTACACCTTC. It translates to CASSLQGYGYTF.

This clone appeared a few times. CDR3 loop: CATSDGGGPLSEQYF. CDR3 nucleotides: TGTGCCACCAGTGACGGCGGGGGTCCCTTGAGCGAGCAGTACTTC. The chain is built from TRBV24-1 and TRBJ2-7; TRBD2 matches at 7 bases. V was clipped by 4 bases and J by 6 bases; unmatched bases: 11. The CDR3 length is 15 residues. Germline loops: CDR1 KGHDR, CDR2 SFDVKD.

The chain links TRBV3-1 (or the pseudogene TRBV3-2) to TRBJ2-7, with 7 bases lining up with TRBD2. Per germline, CDR1 LGHDT and CDR2 YNNKEL (reference sequence). The length of the CDR3 is 15 residues. After removal of 1 base from V and 2 bases from J, the junction contained 5 bases not matched to a gene. CDR3 nucleotide sequence: TGTGCCAGCAGCCAAGCCACTAGCGAAACCTACGAGCAGTACTTC. It translates to CASSQATSETYEQYF.